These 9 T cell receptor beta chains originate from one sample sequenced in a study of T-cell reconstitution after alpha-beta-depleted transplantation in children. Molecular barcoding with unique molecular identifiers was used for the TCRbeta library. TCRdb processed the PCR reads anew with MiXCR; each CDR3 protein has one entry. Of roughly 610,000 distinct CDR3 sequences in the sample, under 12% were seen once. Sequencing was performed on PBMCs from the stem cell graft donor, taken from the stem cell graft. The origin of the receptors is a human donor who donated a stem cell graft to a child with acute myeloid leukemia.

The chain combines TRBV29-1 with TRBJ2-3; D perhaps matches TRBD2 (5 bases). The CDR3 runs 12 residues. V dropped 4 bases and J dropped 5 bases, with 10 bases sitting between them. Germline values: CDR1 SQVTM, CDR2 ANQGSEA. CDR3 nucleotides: TGCAGCGTTGCAACTAGTATAGATACGCAGTATTTT. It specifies CSVATSIDTQYF.

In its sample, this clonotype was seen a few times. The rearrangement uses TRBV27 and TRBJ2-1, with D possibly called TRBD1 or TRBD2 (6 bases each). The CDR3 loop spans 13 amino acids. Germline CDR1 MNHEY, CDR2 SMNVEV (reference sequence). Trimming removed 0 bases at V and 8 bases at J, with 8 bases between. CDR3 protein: CASSLSGGYEQFF. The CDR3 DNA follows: TGTGCCAGCAGTTTATCGGGGGGCTATGAGCAGTTCTTC.

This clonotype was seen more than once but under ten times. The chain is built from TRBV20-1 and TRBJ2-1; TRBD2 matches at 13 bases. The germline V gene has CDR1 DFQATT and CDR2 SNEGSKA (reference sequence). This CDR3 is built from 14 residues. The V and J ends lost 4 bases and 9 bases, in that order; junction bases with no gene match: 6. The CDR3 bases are TGCAGTGCTACCGGACTAGCGGGAGAAAGTGAGCAGTTCTTC. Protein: CSATGLAGESEQFF.

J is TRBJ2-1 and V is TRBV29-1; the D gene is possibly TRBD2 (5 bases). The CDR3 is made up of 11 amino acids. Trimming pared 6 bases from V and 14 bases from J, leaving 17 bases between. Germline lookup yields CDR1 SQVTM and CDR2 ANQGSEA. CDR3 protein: CSVLPGEAEFF. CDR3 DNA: TGCAGCGTCTTACCCGGCGAAGCGGAGTTCTTC.

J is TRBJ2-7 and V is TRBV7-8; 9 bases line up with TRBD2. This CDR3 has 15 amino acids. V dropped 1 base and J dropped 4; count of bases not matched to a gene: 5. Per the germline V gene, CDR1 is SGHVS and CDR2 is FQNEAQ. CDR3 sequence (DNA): TGTGCCAGCAGCTTAGTGCCCAGCGGGGGGTACGAGCAGTACTTC. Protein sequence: CASSLVPSGGYEQYF.

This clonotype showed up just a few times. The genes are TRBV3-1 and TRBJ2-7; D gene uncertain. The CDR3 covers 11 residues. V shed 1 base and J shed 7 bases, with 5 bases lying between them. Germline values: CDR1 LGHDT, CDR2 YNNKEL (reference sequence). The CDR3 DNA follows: TGTGCCAGCAGCCAAGCTAGAGAGCAGTACTTC. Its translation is CASSQAREQYF.

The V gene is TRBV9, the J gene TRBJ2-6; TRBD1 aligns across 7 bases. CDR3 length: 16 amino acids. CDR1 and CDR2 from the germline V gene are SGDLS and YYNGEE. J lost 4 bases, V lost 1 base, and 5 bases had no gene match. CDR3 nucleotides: TGTGCCAGCAGCGTAAGAGGGGGCACGGGGGCCAACGTCCTGACTTTC. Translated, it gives CASSVRGGTGANVLTF. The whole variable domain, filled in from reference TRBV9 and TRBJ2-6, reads DSGVTQTPKHLITATGQRVTLRCSPRSGDLSVYWYQQSLDQGLQFLIQYYNGEERAKGNILERFSAQQFPDLHSELNLSSLELGDSALYFCASSVRGGTGANVLTFGAGSRLTVL.

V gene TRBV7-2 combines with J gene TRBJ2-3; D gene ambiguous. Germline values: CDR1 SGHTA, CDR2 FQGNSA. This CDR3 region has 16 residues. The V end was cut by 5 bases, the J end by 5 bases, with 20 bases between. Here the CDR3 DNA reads TGTGCCAGCAGCCGATCGACCGCGGTAGTTGGAGATACGCAGTATTTT. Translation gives CASSRSTAVVGDTQYF.

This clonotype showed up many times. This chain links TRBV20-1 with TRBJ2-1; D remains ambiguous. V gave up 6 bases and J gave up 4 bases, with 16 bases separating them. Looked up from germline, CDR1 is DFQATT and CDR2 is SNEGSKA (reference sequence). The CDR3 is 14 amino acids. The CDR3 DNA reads TGCAGTGCCCCCGTGGCTATGGGGTACAATGAGCAGTTCTTC. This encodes CSAPVAMGYNEQFF.